The 8 T cell receptor beta chains listed next were all sequenced from one sample in a study of T cells in lung cancer brain metastases. The method was immunoSEQ multiplex PCR; TCRdb's version includes in-frame clones alone and lacks a portion of them. The profile shows about 3,200 clones, about 90% of them singletons. Material: tumor tissue from the primary lung tumor. These receptors originate from a man aged 70 or older with non-small cell lung cancer.

The gene calls are TRBV11-3 and TRBJ2-2; D is undetermined. The CDR3 extends over 12 amino acids. Germline CDR1 is SGHNT and CDR2 is YENEEA. V lost 4 bases and J lost 6, with 6 bases in between. CDR3 in amino acids: CASSSEAGELFF. The CDR3 coding sequence is TGTGCCAGCAGCTCAGAGGCCGGGGAGCTGTTTTTT.

The CDR3 sequence: CASSLGTGEAYEQYF. Written as DNA, the CDR3 is TGTGCCAGCAGCTTGGGGACAGGGGAGGCCTACGAGCAGTACTTC. This chain joins TRBV5-6 and TRBJ2-7; 9 nucleotides agree with TRBD1. CDR1 is SGHDT, CDR2 YYEEEE, per germline. The CDR3 is 15 residues long. Trimming took 0 bases from V and 2 from J; bases not matched to a gene: 3.

This sequence joins TRBV9 and TRBJ2-3; possibly TRBD2 for D (5 bases). This CDR3 region has 16 residues. The V gene lost 3 bases and the J gene lost 2 bases, with 16 bases spanning the gap. CDR1 and CDR2 from the germline V gene are SGDLS and YYNGEE. CDR3 sequence (DNA): TGTGCCAGCAGCGCCGGACTGACCCCATACACAGATACGCAGTATTTT. It translates to CASSAGLTPYTDTQYF.

The chain recombines TRBV6-5 with TRBJ1-5; 9 nucleotides align to TRBD1. V lost 11 bases to trimming and J lost 6 bases; unmatched junction nucleotides: 8. Looked up from germline, CDR1 is MNHEY and CDR2 is SVGAGI. This CDR3 spans 13 amino acids. CDR3: CASQGQGGQPQHF. CDR3 bases: TGTGCCTCCCAGGGACAGGGAGGTCAGCCCCAGCATTTT.

The J gene is TRBJ1-1, the V gene TRBV29-1, with 8 bases matching TRBD1. Germline V gene lookup returns CDR1 SQVTM and CDR2 ANQGSEA. The CDR3 spans 15 residues. Germline trimming cut 6 bases from V and 0 bases from J; bases unmatched to any gene: 9. This CDR3 is CSVAWGQVMNTEAFF. The CDR3 DNA sequence: TGCAGCGTGGCCTGGGGACAGGTCATGAACACTGAAGCTTTCTTT. The full variable domain, in which reference TRBV29-1 and TRBJ1-1 provide the parts outside the CDR3, is SAVISQKPSRDICQRGTSLTIQCQVDSQVTMMFWYRQQPGQSLTLIATANQGSEATYESGFVIDKFPISRPNLTFSTLTVSNMSPEDSSIYLCSVAWGQVMNTEAFFGQGTRLTVV.

This clone was detected only a few times. This chain connects TRBV30 to TRBJ2-3; D ambiguous. The CDR3 extends over 14 amino acids. CDR1 is GTSNPN and CDR2 is SVGIG in the germline V gene (reference sequence). Trimming shortened V by 3 bases and J by 0 bases, and 10 bases separated the two germline ends. The CDR3, as DNA: TGTGCCTGGAGGTGGGGTCCTAGCACAGATACGCAGTATTTT. As protein: CAWRWGPSTDTQYF.

The table lists this clone with a few counts. This sequence joins TRBV18 and TRBJ1-2; TRBD1 matches at 9 bases. The CDR3 has 15 residues. With V trimmed by 8 bases and J by 5 bases, 12 bases remained unmatched. CDR1 and CDR2 (germline): KGHSH, LQKENI. The CDR3 DNA sequence: TGTGCCAGCACCCTTGACGCAGGGACAGGGTATGGCTACACCTTC. Residues: CASTLDAGTGYGYTF.

The chain is built from TRBV11-2 and TRBJ1-2; D unresolved. The CDR3 runs 11 residues. Germline V gene lookup returns CDR1 SGHAT and CDR2 FQNNGV. The V end was cut by 5 bases, the J end by 2 bases, with 3 bases between. The CDR3 region has the DNA TGTGCCAGCAGCCTGAACTATGGCTACACCTTC. Its translation: CASSLNYGYTF.